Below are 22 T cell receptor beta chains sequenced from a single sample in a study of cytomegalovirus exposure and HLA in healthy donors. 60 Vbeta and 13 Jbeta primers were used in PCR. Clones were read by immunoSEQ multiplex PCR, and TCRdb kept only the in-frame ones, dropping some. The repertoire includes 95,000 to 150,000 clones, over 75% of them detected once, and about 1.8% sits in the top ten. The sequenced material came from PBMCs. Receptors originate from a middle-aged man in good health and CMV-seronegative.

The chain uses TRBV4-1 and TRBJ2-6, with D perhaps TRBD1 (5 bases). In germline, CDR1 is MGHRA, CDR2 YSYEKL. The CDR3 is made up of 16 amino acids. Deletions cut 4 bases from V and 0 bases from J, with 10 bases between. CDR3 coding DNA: TGCGCCAGCAGCCTAGGACAATCCTCTGGGGCCAACGTCCTGACTTTC. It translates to CASSLGQSSGANVLTF.

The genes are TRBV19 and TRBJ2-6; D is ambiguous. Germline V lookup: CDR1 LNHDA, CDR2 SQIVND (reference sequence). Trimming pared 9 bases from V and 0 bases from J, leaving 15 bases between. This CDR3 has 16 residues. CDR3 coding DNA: TGTGCCAGCCTGACAAAGCTTATCTCTGGGGCCAACGTCCTGACTTTC. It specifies CASLTKLISGANVLTF.

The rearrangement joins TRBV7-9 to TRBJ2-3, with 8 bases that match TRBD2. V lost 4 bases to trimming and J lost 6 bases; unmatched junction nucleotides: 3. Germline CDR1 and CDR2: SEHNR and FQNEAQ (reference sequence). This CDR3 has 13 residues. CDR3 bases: TGTGCCAGCAGCTCTCCTAGCGGGGATACGCAGTATTTT. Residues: CASSSPSGDTQYF.

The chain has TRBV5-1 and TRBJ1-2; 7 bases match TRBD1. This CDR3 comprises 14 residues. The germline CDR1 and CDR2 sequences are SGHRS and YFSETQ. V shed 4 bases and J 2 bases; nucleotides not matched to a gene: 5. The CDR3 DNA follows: TGCGCCAGCAGCCAAGACAGGGCCAACTATGGCTACACCTTC. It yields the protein CASSQDRANYGYTF.

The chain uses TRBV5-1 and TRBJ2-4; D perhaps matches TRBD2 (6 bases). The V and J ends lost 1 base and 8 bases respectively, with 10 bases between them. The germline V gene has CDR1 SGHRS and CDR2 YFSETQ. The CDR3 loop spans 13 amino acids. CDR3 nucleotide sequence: TGCGCCAGCAGCTTGAGATCGGGGGACATTCAGTACTTC. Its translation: CASSLRSGDIQYF.

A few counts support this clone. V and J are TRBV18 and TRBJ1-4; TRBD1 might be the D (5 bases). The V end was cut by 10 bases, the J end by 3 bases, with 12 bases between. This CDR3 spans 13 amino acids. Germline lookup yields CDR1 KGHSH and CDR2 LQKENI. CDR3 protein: CATGAGPNEKLFF. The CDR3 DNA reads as TGTGCCACCGGCGCGGGGCCTAATGAAAAACTGTTTTTT.

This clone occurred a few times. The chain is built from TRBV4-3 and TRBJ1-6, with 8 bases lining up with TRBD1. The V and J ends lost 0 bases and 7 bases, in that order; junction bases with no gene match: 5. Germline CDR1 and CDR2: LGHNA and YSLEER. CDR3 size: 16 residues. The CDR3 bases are TGCGCCAGCAGCCAAGAGACCAGGGGGCCCAATTCACCCCTCCACTTT. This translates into CASSQETRGPNSPLHF.

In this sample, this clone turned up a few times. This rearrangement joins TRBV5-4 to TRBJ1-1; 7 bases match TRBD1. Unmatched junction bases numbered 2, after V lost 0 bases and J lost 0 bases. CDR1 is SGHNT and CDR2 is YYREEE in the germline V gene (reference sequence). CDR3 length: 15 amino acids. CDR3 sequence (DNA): TGTGCCAGCAGCTTGGGAGGGGGCGTGAACACTGAAGCTTTCTTT. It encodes CASSLGGGVNTEAFF.

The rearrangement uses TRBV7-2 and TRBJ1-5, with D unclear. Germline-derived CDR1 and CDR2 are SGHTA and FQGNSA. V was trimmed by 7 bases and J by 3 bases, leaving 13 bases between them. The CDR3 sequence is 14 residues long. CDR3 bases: TGTGCCAGCACACCCCCTGGGCCCAATCAGCCCCAGCATTTT. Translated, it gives CASTPPGPNQPQHF.

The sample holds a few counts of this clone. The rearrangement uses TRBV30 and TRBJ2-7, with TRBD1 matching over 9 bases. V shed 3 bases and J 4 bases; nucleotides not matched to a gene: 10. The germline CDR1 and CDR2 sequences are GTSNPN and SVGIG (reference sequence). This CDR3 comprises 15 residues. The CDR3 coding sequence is TGTGCCTGGAGCGACACTGGGACAGGGATTTACGAGCAGTACTTC. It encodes CAWSDTGTGIYEQYF.

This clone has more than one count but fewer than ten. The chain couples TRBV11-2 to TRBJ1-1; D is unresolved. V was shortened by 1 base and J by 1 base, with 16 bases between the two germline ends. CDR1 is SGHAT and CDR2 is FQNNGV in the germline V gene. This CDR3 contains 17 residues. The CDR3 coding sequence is TGTGCCAGCAGCTTAGGCGCCGGAGGGTCCTGGAACACTGAAGCTTTCTTT. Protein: CASSLGAGGSWNTEAFF.

The CDR3 is CASSSQGINYEQYF. The CDR3 bases are TGTGCCAGCAGCTCCCAGGGGATTAACTACGAGCAGTACTTC. The V call is TRBV7-9, the J call TRBJ2-5, with D possibly being TRBD1 (6 bases). The J call may be in error: the DNA end matches TRBJ2-7 better. CDR1 SEHNR and CDR2 FQNEAQ come from the germline V gene (reference sequence). This CDR3 region has 14 residues.

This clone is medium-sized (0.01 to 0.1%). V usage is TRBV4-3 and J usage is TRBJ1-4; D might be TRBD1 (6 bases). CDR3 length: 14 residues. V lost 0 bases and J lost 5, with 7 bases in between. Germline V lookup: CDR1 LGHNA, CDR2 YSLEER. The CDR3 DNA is TGCGCCAGCAGCCAAGATAGGGGGAATGAAAAACTGTTTTTT. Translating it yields CASSQDRGNEKLFF.

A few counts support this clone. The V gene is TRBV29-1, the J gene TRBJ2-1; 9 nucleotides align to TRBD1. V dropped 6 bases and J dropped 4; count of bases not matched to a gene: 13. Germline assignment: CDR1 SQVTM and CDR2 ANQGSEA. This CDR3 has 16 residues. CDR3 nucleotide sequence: TGCAGCGTCGAGGGGACAGGGAGCGGTTTGTACAATGAGCAGTTCTTC. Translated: CSVEGTGSGLYNEQFF.

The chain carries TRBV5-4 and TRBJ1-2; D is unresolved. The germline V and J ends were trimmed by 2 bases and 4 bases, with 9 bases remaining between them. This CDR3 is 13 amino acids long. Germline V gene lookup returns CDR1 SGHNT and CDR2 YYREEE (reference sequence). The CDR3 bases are TGTGCCAGCAGCTTCGACAAACTCTATGGCTACACCTTC. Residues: CASSFDKLYGYTF.

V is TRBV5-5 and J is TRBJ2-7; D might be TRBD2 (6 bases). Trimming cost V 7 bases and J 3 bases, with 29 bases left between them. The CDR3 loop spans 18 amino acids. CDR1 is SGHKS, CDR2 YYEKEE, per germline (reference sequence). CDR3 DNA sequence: TGTGCCAGCTTGCCCCACTCGGGAGCCTCCTCTCTCCGCTACGAGCAGTACTTC. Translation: CASLPHSGASSLRYEQYF.

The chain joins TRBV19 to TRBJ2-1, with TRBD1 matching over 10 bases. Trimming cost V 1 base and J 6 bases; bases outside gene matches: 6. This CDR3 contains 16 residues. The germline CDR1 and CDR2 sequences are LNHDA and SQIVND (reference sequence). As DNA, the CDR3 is TGTGCCAGTAGTATAGTCGACAGGGGGCGTTTCAATGAGCAGTTCTTC. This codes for CASSIVDRGRFNEQFF.

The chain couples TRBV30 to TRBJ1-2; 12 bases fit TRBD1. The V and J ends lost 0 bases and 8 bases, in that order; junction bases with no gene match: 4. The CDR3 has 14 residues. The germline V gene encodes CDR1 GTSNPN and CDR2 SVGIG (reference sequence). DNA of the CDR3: TGTGCCTGGAGTGTACTCGGGACAGGGGGCGGCTACACCTTC. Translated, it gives CAWSVLGTGGGYTF.

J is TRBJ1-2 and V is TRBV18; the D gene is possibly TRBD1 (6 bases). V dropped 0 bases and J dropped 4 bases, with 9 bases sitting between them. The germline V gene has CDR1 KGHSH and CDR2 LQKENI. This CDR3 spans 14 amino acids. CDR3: CASSPPFRGYGYTF. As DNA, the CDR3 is TGTGCCAGCTCACCACCGTTCAGGGGCTATGGCTACACCTTC.

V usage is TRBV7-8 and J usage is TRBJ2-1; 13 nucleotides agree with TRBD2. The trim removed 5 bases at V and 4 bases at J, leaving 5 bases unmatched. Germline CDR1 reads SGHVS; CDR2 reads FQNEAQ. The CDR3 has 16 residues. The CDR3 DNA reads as TGTGCCAGCAGCGCCCGACTAGCGGGGGGTTACAATGAGCAGTTCTTC. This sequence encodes CASSARLAGGYNEQFF.

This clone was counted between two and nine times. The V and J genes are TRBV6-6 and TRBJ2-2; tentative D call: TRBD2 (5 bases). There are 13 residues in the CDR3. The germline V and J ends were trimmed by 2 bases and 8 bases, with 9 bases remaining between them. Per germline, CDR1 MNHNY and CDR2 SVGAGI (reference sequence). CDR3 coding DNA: TGTGCCAGCAGTTACCCGGGAAATGGGGAGCTGTTTTTT. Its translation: CASSYPGNGELFF.

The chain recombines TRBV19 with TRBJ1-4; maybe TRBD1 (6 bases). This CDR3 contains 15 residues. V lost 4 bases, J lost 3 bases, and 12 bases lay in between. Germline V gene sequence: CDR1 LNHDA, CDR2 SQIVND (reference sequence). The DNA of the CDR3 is TGTGCCAGTAGTAAAGGGACACGCGCTAATGAAAAACTGTTTTTT. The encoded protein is CASSKGTRANEKLFF.